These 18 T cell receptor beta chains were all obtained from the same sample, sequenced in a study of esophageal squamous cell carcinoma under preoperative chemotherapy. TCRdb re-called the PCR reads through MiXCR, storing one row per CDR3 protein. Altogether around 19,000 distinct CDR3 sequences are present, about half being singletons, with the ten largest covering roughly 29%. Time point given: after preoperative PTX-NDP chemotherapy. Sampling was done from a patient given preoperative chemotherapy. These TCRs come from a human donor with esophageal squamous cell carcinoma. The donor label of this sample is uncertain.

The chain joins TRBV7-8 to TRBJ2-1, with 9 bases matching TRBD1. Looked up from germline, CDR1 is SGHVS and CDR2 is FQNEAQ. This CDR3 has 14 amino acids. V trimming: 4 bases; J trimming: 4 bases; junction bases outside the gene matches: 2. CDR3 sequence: CASSWDREYNEQFF. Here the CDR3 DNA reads TGTGCCAGCAGCTGGGACAGGGAATACAATGAGCAGTTCTTC.

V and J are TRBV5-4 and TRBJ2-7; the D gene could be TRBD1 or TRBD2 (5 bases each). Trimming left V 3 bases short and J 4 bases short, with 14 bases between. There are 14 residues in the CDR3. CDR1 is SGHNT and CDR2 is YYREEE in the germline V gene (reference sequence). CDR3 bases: TGTGCCAGCAGCTCGGGGACCAGGCAATACGAGCAGTACTTC. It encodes CASSSGTRQYEQYF. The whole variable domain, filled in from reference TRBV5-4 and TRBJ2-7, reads ETGVTQSPTHLIKTRGQQVTLRCSSQSGHNTVSWYQQALGQGPQFIFQYYREEENGRGNFPPRFSGLQFPNYSSELNVNALELDDSALYLCASSSGTRQYEQYFGPGTRLTVT.

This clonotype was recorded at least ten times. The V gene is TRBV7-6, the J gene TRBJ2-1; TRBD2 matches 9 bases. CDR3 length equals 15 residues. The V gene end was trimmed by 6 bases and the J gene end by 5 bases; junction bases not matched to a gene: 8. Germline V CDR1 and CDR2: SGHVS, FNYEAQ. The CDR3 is CASRLTSGLNNEQFF. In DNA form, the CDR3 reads TGTGCCAGCAGACTGACTAGCGGACTCAACAATGAGCAGTTCTTC.

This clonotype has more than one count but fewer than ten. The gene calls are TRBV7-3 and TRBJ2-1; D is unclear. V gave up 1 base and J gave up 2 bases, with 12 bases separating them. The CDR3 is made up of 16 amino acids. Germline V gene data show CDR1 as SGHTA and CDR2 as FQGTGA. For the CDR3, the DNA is TGTGCCAGCAGCTTAATCGCTAGTAGGACCTACAATGAGCAGTTCTTC. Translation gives CASSLIASRTYNEQFF.

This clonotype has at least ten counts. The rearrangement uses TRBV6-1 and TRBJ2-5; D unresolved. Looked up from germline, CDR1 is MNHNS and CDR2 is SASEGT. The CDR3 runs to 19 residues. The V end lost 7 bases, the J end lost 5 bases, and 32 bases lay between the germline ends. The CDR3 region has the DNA TGTGCCAGCACCGTACGGTACTTGACCCCGGCAGCCGAGGAGGAGACCCAGTACTTC. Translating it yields CASTVRYLTPAAEEETQYF.

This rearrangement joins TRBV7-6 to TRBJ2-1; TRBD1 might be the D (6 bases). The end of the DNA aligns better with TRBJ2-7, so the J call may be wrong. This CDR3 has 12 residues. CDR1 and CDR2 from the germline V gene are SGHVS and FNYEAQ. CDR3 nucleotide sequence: TGTGCCAGCAGCAGGGACAACTACGAGCAGTACTTC. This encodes CASSRDNYEQYF.

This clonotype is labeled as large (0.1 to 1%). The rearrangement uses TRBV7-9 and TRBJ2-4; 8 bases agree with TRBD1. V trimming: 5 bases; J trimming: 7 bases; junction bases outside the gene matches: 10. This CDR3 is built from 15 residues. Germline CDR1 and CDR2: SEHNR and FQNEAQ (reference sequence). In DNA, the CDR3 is TGTGCCAGCAGCCCCACAGGACAGGGATGGAACATTCAGTACTTC. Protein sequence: CASSPTGQGWNIQYF.

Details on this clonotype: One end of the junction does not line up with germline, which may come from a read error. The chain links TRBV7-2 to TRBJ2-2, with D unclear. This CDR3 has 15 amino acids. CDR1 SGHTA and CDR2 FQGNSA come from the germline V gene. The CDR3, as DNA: TGTGTCAGCAGCTTCCAGGCTGTGAGCACAGAGGAGCTGTTTTTT. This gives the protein CVSSFQAVSTEELFF.

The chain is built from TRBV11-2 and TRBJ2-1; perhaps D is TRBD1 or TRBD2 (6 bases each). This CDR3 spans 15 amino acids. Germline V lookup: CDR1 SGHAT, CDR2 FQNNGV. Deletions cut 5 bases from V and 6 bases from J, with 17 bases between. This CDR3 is CASSPQRGRLNEQFF. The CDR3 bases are TGTGCCAGCAGCCCACAACGGGGGCGACTCAATGAGCAGTTCTTC.

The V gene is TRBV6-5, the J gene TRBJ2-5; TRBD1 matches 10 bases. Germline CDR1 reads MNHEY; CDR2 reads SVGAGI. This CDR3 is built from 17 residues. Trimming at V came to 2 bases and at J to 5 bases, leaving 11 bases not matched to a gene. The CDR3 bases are TGTGCCAGCAGTTACGCCTCCCGGGACAGGGGCGCGGAGACCCAGTACTTC. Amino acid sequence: CASSYASRDRGAETQYF.

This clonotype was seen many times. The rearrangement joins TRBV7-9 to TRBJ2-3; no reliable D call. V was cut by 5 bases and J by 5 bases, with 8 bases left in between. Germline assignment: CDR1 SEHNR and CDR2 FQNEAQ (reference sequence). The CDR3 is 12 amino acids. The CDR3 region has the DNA TGTGCCAGCAGCCCTCTGGTAGATACGCAGTATTTT. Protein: CASSPLVDTQYF.

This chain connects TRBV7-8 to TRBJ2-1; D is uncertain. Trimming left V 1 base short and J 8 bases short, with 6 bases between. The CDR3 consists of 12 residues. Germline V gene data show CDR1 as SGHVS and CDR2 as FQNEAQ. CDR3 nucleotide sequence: TGTGCCAGCAGCTTAGGGCCCGATGAGCAGTTCTTC. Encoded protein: CASSLGPDEQFF.

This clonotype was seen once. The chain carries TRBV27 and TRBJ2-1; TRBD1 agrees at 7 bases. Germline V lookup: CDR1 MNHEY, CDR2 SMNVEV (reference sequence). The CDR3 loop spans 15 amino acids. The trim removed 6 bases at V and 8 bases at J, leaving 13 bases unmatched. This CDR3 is CASRRRGFGLDEQFF. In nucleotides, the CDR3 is TGTGCCAGCAGGCGCAGGGGGTTTGGGTTGGATGAGCAGTTCTTC.

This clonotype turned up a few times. The DNA for the CDR3 is TGTGCCAGCATCCTACAGGGGGCGGCTAATGAAAAACTGTTTTTT. Its translation: CASILQGAANEKLFF. The chain uses TRBV12-3 or TRBV12-4 and TRBJ1-4, with TRBD1 matching 9 bases. V dropped 7 bases and J dropped 3; count of bases not matched to a gene: 6. This CDR3 has 15 amino acids.

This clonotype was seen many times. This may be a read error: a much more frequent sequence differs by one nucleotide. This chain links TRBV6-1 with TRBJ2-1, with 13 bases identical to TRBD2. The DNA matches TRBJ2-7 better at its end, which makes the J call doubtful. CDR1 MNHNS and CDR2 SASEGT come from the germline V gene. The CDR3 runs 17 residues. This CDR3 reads CASSRTSGSSPYNEQYF. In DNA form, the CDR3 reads TGTGCCAGCAGTCGGACTAGCGGGAGTAGTCCCTACAATGAGCAGTACTTC.

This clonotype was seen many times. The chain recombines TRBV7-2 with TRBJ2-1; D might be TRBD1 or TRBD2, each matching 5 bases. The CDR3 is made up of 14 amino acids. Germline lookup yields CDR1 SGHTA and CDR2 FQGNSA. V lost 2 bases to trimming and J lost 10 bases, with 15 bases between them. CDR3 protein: CASSLLSAGSEQFF. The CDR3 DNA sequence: TGTGCCAGCAGCTTATTGTCGGCAGGGAGCGAGCAGTTCTTC.

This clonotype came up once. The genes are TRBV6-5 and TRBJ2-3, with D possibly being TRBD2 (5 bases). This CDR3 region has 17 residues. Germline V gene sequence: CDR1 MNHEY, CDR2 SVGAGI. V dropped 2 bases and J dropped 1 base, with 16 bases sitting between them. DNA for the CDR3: TGTGCCAGCAGTTACAGAACGGGGAGAGGTGGCACAGATACGCAGTATTTT. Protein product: CASSYRTGRGGTDTQYF.

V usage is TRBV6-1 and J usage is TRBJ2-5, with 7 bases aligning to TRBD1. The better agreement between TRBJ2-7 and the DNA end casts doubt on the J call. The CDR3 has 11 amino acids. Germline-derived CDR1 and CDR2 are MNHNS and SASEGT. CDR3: CASTNRGEQYF. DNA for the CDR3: TGTGCCAGCACAAACAGGGGCGAGCAGTACTTC.